This T cell receptor (beta chain) was recorded in a study of human T cells and chemical hapten exposure. TCRdb independently ran MiXCR on the RACE reads; one entry per CDR3 protein. The sample holds around 160,000 distinct CDR3 sequences, about 14% seen once. As to time point: patch test 1, 2 weeks after DPC sensitization. Stated treatment: therapeutic diphenylcyclopropenone sensitization with weekly scalp DPC. Blood, whole and unfractionated, served as the source for total RNA extraction. CDR3 length: 11 amino acids. The germline V gene has CDR1 SQVTM and CDR2 ANQGSEA. Findings and limits, study-wide: As the donors had alopecia, their immune response may differ from healthy people's. Counts of TCRs above 1 in 1000 frequency stayed unchanged with DPC sensitization.

This clonotype has only one observation. Its antigen is not known. The sequences come from whole blood, collected in connection with sensitization to the hapten diphenylcyclopropenone (DPC). The sequence came from a woman in her 30s with alopecia areata. Some clones in this sample may be carry-over from other donors' samples. This chain uses TRBV29-1 with TRBJ1-1; no reliable D call. The CDR3 coding sequence is TGCGGATTACAGCAGAACACTGAAGCTTTCTTT. Encoded protein: CGLQQNTEAFF.